This entry lists 19 T cell receptor beta chains sequenced from one sample in a study of CD8 T cells in Susac syndrome. RNA in amounts of roughly 0.5 to 1 ug was reverse transcribed with random hexamers. TCRdb ran MiXCR on the immunoSEQ multiplex PCR reads and lists one entry per CDR3 protein. The sample consists of more than 120,000 distinct CDR3 sequences, approximately 94% of them appearing once. Sequencing was carried out using CD4+ T cells from PBMCs. Receptors originate from a human donor in good health.

The chain recombines TRBV29-1 with TRBJ1-1; D not certain. Germline lookup yields CDR1 SQVTM and CDR2 ANQGSEA. V lost 6 bases to trimming and J lost 1 base, with 15 bases between them. There are 14 residues in the CDR3. The CDR3 sequence: CSVQSGNPNTEAFF. The DNA of the CDR3 is TGCAGCGTCCAGTCGGGGAATCCGAACACTGAAGCTTTCTTT.

The chain employs TRBV3-1 and TRBJ1-3; D remains unclear. Looked up from germline, CDR1 is LGHDT and CDR2 is YNNKEL (reference sequence). This CDR3 spans 15 amino acids. The V end lost 3 bases, the J end lost 0 bases, and 9 bases lay between the germline ends. CDR3 DNA sequence: TGTGCCAGCAGCCATGCCGGGTTCTCTGGAAACACCATATATTTT. It is translated as CASSHAGFSGNTIYF.

V usage is TRBV2 and J usage is TRBJ2-1, with 14 bases aligning to TRBD2. The length of the CDR3 is 14 residues. The germline V gene has CDR1 SNHLY and CDR2 FYNNEI. V shed 6 bases, J shed 7 bases, and the junction held 2 bases outside the gene matches. The CDR3 sequence is CASRGLAGGNEQFF. The CDR3 nucleotides are TGTGCCAGCAGAGGACTAGCGGGAGGTAATGAGCAGTTCTTC.

The V gene is TRBV6-1, the J gene TRBJ2-5; 9 bases line up with TRBD1. V shed 3 bases and J 4 bases; nucleotides not matched to a gene: 12. Germline V lookup: CDR1 MNHNS, CDR2 SASEGT. This CDR3 comprises 17 residues. This chain's CDR3 is CASSELDRGVGRETQYF. As DNA, the CDR3 is TGTGCCAGCAGTGAGCTGGACAGGGGCGTGGGTCGAGAGACCCAGTACTTC.

The CDR3 region is CASSQLGTANEKLFF. The CDR3 DNA sequence: TGTGCCAGCAGCCAATTGGGGACAGCCAATGAAAAACTGTTTTTT. The chain links TRBV4-2 to TRBJ1-4, with 7 bases aligning to TRBD1. Germline V lookup: CDR1 LGHNA, CDR2 YNFKEQ. The CDR3 has 15 residues. The junction had 5 bases not matched to a gene; V was cut back by 2 bases and J by 5 bases.

V usage is TRBV12-3 or TRBV12-4 and J usage is TRBJ1-5, with 12 bases fitting TRBD1. This CDR3 spans 19 amino acids. V gave up 4 bases and J gave up 3 bases; unmatched junction bases: 13. CDR3 in DNA: TGTGCCAGCAGTTCCGGGACAGGGGGCGCGGGGGGGCTCAATCAGCCCCAGCATTTT. It yields the protein CASSSGTGGAGGLNQPQHF.

This chain links TRBV4-2 with TRBJ2-5, with TRBD2 identical over 10 bases. The CDR3 is 14 residues long. CDR1 is LGHNA and CDR2 is YNFKEQ in the germline V gene. V dropped 4 bases and J dropped 5; count of bases not matched to a gene: 4. CDR3 nucleotides: TGTGCCAGCAGCCCTAGCGGGAGTGGGGAGACCCAGTACTTC. Residues: CASSPSGSGETQYF.

The chain is built from TRBV5-4 and TRBJ1-2; 10 positions agree with TRBD1. The V gene end was trimmed by 2 bases and the J gene end by 4 bases; junction bases not matched to a gene: 5. CDR3 size: 15 residues. The germline V gene has CDR1 SGHNT and CDR2 YYREEE (reference sequence). CDR3 coding DNA: TGTGCCAGCAGCTTAGGGGGACAGGGGCCCTATGGCTACACCTTC. It is translated as CASSLGGQGPYGYTF.

This clonotype was found a few times. The chain links TRBV28 to TRBJ2-7; D is possibly TRBD1 (5 bases). This CDR3 has 13 residues. Germline CDR1 reads MDHEN; CDR2 reads SYDVKM. Trimming took 2 bases from V and 1 from J, leaving 6 bases between them. The DNA for the CDR3 is TGTGCCAGCAGTTTACAGGGATCCTACGAGCAGTACTTC. Protein: CASSLQGSYEQYF.

The genes are TRBV27 and TRBJ2-1; 8 bases map to TRBD2. Trimming removed 6 bases from V and 4 bases from J; junction bases left unmatched: 11. Germline CDR1 MNHEY, CDR2 SMNVEV (reference sequence). The CDR3 consists of 16 residues. DNA for the CDR3: TGTGCCAGCAGGCCCTACAGCGGGAGAACTTACAATGAGCAGTTCTTC. Protein sequence: CASRPYSGRTYNEQFF.

The chain has TRBV27 and TRBJ1-5, with D unresolved. V shed 3 bases and J shed 4 bases, with 10 bases lying between them. The CDR3 covers 14 residues. Germline CDR1 reads MNHEY; CDR2 reads SMNVEV (reference sequence). In DNA form, the CDR3 reads TGTGCCAGCAGTTTTGGCAGCCTGAATCAGCCCCAGCATTTT. Translated, it gives CASSFGSLNQPQHF.

This sequence joins TRBV15 and TRBJ2-4; TRBD1 matches 8 bases. The CDR3 length is 15 residues. Per the germline V gene, CDR1 is LNHNV and CDR2 is YYDKDF (reference sequence). Trimming removed 2 bases from V and 8 bases from J; junction bases left unmatched: 8. The CDR3 sequence: CATSRHKDRGDIQYF. As DNA, the CDR3 is TGTGCCACCAGCAGACACAAAGACAGGGGTGACATTCAGTACTTC.

The chain couples TRBV30 to TRBJ2-7; D uncertain. With 0 bases removed from V and 0 bases from J, the gap between germline ends came to 6 bases. The CDR3 is 13 amino acids. Per germline, CDR1 GTSNPN and CDR2 SVGIG (reference sequence). The DNA for the CDR3 is TGTGCCTGGAGTGTAGATAGCTCCTACGAGCAGTACTTC. Translation: CAWSVDSSYEQYF.

The chain has TRBV29-1 and TRBJ2-5; TRBD1 aligns across 8 bases. Trimming cost V 6 bases and J 5 bases; bases outside gene matches: 11. Germline lookup yields CDR1 SQVTM and CDR2 ANQGSEA. This CDR3 contains 14 residues. CDR3 protein: CSVLGQGAWETQYF. The CDR3 region has the DNA TGCAGCGTCTTAGGGCAGGGGGCGTGGGAGACCCAGTACTTC.

The J gene is TRBJ1-1, the V gene TRBV20-1; perhaps TRBD1 as D (5 bases). The length of the CDR3 is 16 residues. V was shortened by 1 base and J by 0 bases, with 15 bases between the two germline ends. Looked up from germline, CDR1 is DFQATT and CDR2 is SNEGSKA (reference sequence). The CDR3 loop is CSARAPTGTLNTEAFF. Here the CDR3 DNA reads TGCAGTGCTAGAGCACCAACCGGGACGTTGAACACTGAAGCTTTCTTT.

The V and J genes are TRBV2 and TRBJ2-7; 7 nucleotides match TRBD1. The V gene's germline CDR1 is SNHLY and CDR2 FYNNEI. J gave up 3 bases and V 6 bases, and 11 bases lay outside the gene matches. This CDR3 has 15 residues. CDR3 loop: CASRSGTDNYYEQYF. In DNA form, the CDR3 reads TGTGCCAGCAGGTCCGGGACAGATAACTACTACGAGCAGTACTTC.

The genes are TRBV7-2 and TRBJ2-7; D is perhaps TRBD1 (6 bases). V dropped 1 base and J dropped 2 bases, with 12 bases sitting between them. Germline loops: CDR1 SGHTA, CDR2 FQGNSA. CDR3 size: 15 residues. In DNA, the CDR3 is TGTGCCAGCAGCTTAGGGGGGCCAGCCGCCTACGAGCAGTACTTC. It is translated as CASSLGGPAAYEQYF.

V is TRBV3-1 and J is TRBJ2-7; 8 positions match TRBD2. This CDR3 region has 17 residues. Germline assignment: CDR1 LGHDT and CDR2 YNNKEL (reference sequence). Trimming took 0 bases from V and 4 from J; bases not matched to a gene: 11. This CDR3 reads CASSQDQGLAGRYEQYF. CDR3 in DNA: TGTGCCAGCAGCCAAGATCAGGGGTTAGCGGGACGTTACGAGCAGTACTTC.

V gene TRBV6-1 combines with J gene TRBJ2-7; 10 positions match TRBD2. V shed 2 bases and J 7 bases; nucleotides not matched to a gene: 5. This CDR3 is 14 amino acids long. CDR1 is MNHNS, CDR2 SASEGT, per germline. This CDR3 is CASSESGRAKEQYF. For the CDR3, the DNA is TGTGCCAGCAGTGAAAGCGGGAGGGCGAAAGAGCAGTACTTC.